Sequencing of this T cell receptor (beta chain) was carried out in a study of response to subunit inactivated influenza vaccine. V lost 3 bases, J lost 2 bases, and 17 bases lay in between. CDR3 size: 16 residues. The germline gives CDR1 SGHVS, CDR2 FNYEAQ. A single record per CDR3 protein comes from TCRdb applying MiXCR to the RT-PCR reads. The data hold 150,000 to 200,000 distinct CDR3 sequences, with roughly 12% observed a single time. These data are also associated with another study on T cells expressing NK-cell markers. That investigation notes: Synthesis of TCR beta cDNA relied on 5'RACE template switching carrying UMIs. It was from sorted CD3+CD56+NKG2C+, CD3+CD56+NKG2C- and CD3+CD56-NKG2C+ T cells that TCR beta repertoires came. Dominant NKG2C+ clonotypes in a handful of donors made up about 1.0-7.5% of CD8+ T cells. In a few donors, dominant clonotypes made up 28.3-60.1% of CD3+CD56-NKG2C+ cells.

This receptor was obtained from a middle-aged man who received an inactivated influenza vaccine. V gene TRBV7-6 combines with J gene TRBJ2-7; the D call may be TRBD1 or TRBD2 (5 bases each). The starting material was CD8+ T cells sorted from PBMCs, obtained 12 days after vaccination. The CDR3 is CASSLETGTVAYEQYF. DNA of the CDR3: TGTGCCAGCAGCTTGGAAACCGGGACGGTCGCCTACGAGCAGTACTTC.